This T cell receptor (beta chain) was found in a study of OX40 agonist ivuxolimab in advanced cancers. Looking at the study overall: Prior anti-PD-1, anti-PD-L1 or anti-CTLA-4 therapy did not bar entry, and approximately 40% had some. Patients achieving partial responses numbered three: one hepatocellular carcinoma case and two cutaneous melanoma cases. Study-wide results and limits: Researchers report that CD8+ T cells had, on average, more expanded clones than CD4+.

About this clone itself: Its antigen is not known.

TCRdb's table, derived via immunoSEQ multiplex PCR, lists solely in-frame clones and lacks some. The data contain fewer than 65,000 clones, approximately 86% of them singletons. J lost 3 bases, V lost 6 bases, and 7 bases had no gene match. The germline CDR1 and CDR2 sequences are SGHNT and YYREEE (reference sequence). The CDR3 sequence is 15 residues long. The TCR comes from an adult with an advanced solid tumor such as melanoma, head and neck, liver or kidney cancer. V is TRBV5-4 and J is TRBJ2-3; 10 positions match TRBD2. The sample was CD4+ or CD8+ T cells sorted from blood, taken in a trial of the OX40 agonist ivuxolimab. DNA of the CDR3: TGTGCCAGCACCCCCGGACTAGCGGCTACAGATACGCAGTATTTT. Its translation is CASTPGLAATDTQYF.